These 32 T cell receptor beta chains originate from one sample sequenced in a study of T cells in Graves' hyperthyroidism and ophthalmopathy. TCR beta CDR3 regions were amplified from RNA transcripts. The primer set for the first-round RT-PCR of the TCR CDR3 was HTBI. TCRdb reanalysed the multiplex PCR reads using MiXCR and keeps one entry per CDR3 protein. Here the sample spans 400,000 to 450,000 distinct CDR3 sequences, approximately 14% being singletons. The sequenced sample was blood. The receptors come from a man in his late teens or twenties with Graves' ophthalmopathy.

This chain uses TRBV12-5 with TRBJ1-1; 7 nucleotides align to TRBD1. CDR3 length equals 16 residues. With V trimmed by 1 base and J by 5 bases, 10 bases remained unmatched. The germline CDR1 and CDR2 sequences are LGHNT and FRNRAP. As DNA, the CDR3 is TGTGCTAGTGGTTTGGACCTGGACAGGCGAGGGACTGAAGCTTTCTTT. This encodes CASGLDLDRRGTEAFF.

This clonotype appeared a few times. The V gene is TRBV4-1, the J gene TRBJ1-5; 7 bases match TRBD1. V dropped 2 bases and J dropped 7; count of bases not matched to a gene: 20. Germline V gene data show CDR1 as MGHRA and CDR2 as YSYEKL. The CDR3 totals 19 residues. In nucleotides, the CDR3 is TGCGCCAGCAGCCAATTTGCCCCGGGACAGCTCACTCAGAGACAGCCCCAGCATTTT. Its protein is CASSQFAPGQLTQRQPQHF.

This clonotype was counted ten times or more. The chain joins TRBV2 to TRBJ2-1; D gene unclear. The length of the CDR3 is 13 residues. Trimming removed 5 bases at V and 2 bases at J, with 7 bases between. Per germline, CDR1 SNHLY and CDR2 FYNNEI. DNA for the CDR3: TGTGCCAGCAGTACCCCTACCTACAATGAGCAGTTCTTC. It translates to CASSTPTYNEQFF.

This clonotype was seen ten or more times. The rearrangement joins TRBV30 to TRBJ2-3; possibly TRBD2 for D (5 bases). Deletions cut 4 bases from V and 1 base from J, with 12 bases between. The CDR3 covers 14 residues. From germline, CDR1 is GTSNPN and CDR2 SVGIG (reference sequence). CDR3 loop: CAWKLGSGTDTQYF. In DNA, the CDR3 is TGTGCCTGGAAACTAGGGTCCGGCACAGATACGCAGTATTTT.

This clonotype was counted between two and nine times. CDR3 region: CASSSEGFQPQHF. The CDR3 coding sequence is TGTGCCAGCAGTTCAGAAGGGTTTCAGCCCCAGCATTTT. V gene TRBV12-3 or TRBV12-4 combines with J gene TRBJ1-5; D uncertain. The CDR3 has 13 amino acids. V was pared by 4 bases and J by 6 bases, with 10 bases between.

The rearrangement joins TRBV12-3 or TRBV12-4 to TRBJ2-1; either TRBD1 or TRBD2 may supply D (6 bases each). The CDR3 is 15 amino acids. The V and J ends lost 6 bases and 2 bases respectively, with 14 bases between them. The CDR3 bases are TGTGCCAGCAGCCCGCCCGGGGGCCCCTACAATGAGCAGTTCTTC. It codes for CASSPPGGPYNEQFF.

The chain has TRBV19 and TRBJ2-3, with TRBD2 matching over 7 bases. V lost 3 bases and J lost 7; bases outside the gene matches: 10. The V gene's germline CDR1 is LNHDA and CDR2 SQIVND (reference sequence). The CDR3 is made up of 15 amino acids. The CDR3 is CASSIPTSRENTQYF. Written as DNA, the CDR3 is TGTGCCAGTAGTATCCCGACTAGCCGGGAGAATACGCAGTATTTT.

This clonotype was detected ten times or more. The chain combines TRBV2 with TRBJ1-1; D not resolved. This CDR3 has 14 residues. The germline V gene encodes CDR1 SNHLY and CDR2 FYNNEI. Trimming stripped 4 bases from V and 1 base from J, with 10 bases between. This CDR3 reads CASSAGTANTEAFF. DNA for the CDR3: TGTGCCAGCAGTGCAGGAACCGCGAACACTGAAGCTTTCTTT.

In regard to this clonotype: A much larger clone lies one base from this, so it may be a read error. The gene calls are TRBV12-3 or TRBV12-4 and TRBJ2-7, with D perhaps TRBD1 or TRBD2 (5 bases each). This CDR3 has 12 residues. V lost 7 bases, J lost 6 bases, and 13 bases lay in between. The CDR3 DNA is TGTGCCAGCAAGCGTGACGGGGCCGAGCAGTACTTC. Amino acid sequence: CASKRDGAEQYF.

In this sample, this clonotype turned up once. The V call is TRBV7-3, the J call TRBJ2-2, with D possibly matching TRBD2 (7 bases). V was trimmed by 4 bases and J by 4 bases, leaving 19 bases between them. Germline assignment: CDR1 SGHTA and CDR2 FQGTGA. The CDR3 runs to 17 residues. The CDR3 spells CASSWGGFTGGTGELFF. The DNA of the CDR3 is TGTGCCAGCAGCTGGGGGGGCTTTACGGGAGGCACCGGGGAGCTGTTTTTT.

This clonotype was counted many times. The chain links TRBV12-3 or TRBV12-4 to TRBJ1-2; 7 nucleotides line up with TRBD1. J gave up 4 bases and V 6 bases, and 5 bases lay outside the gene matches. This CDR3 contains 13 residues. The CDR3 sequence: CASRGGTAYGYTF. CDR3 nucleotides: TGTGCCAGCAGGGGAGGGACAGCCTATGGCTACACCTTC.

The sample holds many counts of this clonotype. This sequence joins TRBV3-1 and TRBJ2-6, with D maybe TRBD2 (5 bases). Germline CDR1 reads LGHDT; CDR2 reads YNNKEL (reference sequence). V was clipped by 4 bases and J by 4 bases, with 14 bases between them. CDR3 length: 16 amino acids. This CDR3 reads CASSRTDFWGANVLTF. The CDR3 region has the DNA TGTGCCAGCAGCCGGACTGACTTCTGGGGGGCCAACGTCCTGACTTTC.

This rearrangement joins TRBV3-1 to TRBJ2-3; no firm D call. The CDR3 extends over 13 amino acids. Trimming took 6 bases from V and 8 from J, leaving 15 bases between them. Germline CDR1 and CDR2: LGHDT and YNNKEL (reference sequence). CDR3 in DNA: TGTGCCAGCAGAGAAGTAGGAGATCCTACGCAGTATTTT. Amino acid sequence: CASREVGDPTQYF.

The CDR3 region has the DNA TGTGCCAGCAGCCAATTCGCCGGACAAAGTAATGAAAAACTGTTTTTT. The encoded protein is CASSQFAGQSNEKLFF. This chain uses TRBV3-1 with TRBJ1-4; possible D gene TRBD1, 5 bases. Trimming stripped 2 bases from V and 4 bases from J, with 14 bases between. This CDR3 has 16 amino acids. Germline CDR1 LGHDT, CDR2 YNNKEL (reference sequence). The full variable domain, with the rest looked up from reference TRBV3-1 and TRBJ1-4, is DTAVSQTPKYLVTQMGNDKSIKCEQNLGHDTMYWYKQDSKKFLKIMFSYNNKELIINETVPNRFSPKSPDKAHLNLHINSLELGDSAVYFCASSQFAGQSNEKLFFGSGTQLSVL.

This clonotype was detected many times. The J gene is TRBJ2-1, the V gene TRBV18; TRBD2 is a possible D gene (7 bases). V was shortened by 3 bases and J by 5 bases, with 17 bases between the two germline ends. The CDR3 totals 16 residues. The germline CDR1 and CDR2 sequences are KGHSH and LQKENI. CDR3 DNA: TGTGCCAGCTCACCTCGGCAACGGGGGGCCAACAATGAGCAGTTCTTC. Translation: CASSPRQRGANNEQFF.

This clonotype appeared many times. V and J are TRBV19 and TRBJ2-1, with 7 positions matching TRBD1. The V gene's germline CDR1 is LNHDA and CDR2 SQIVND (reference sequence). The CDR3 runs to 17 residues. V lost 3 bases to trimming and J lost 4 bases; unmatched junction nucleotides: 12. The CDR3 nucleotides read TGTGCCAGTAGTATTGAGGGGGCGGAACTCGGATACAATGAGCAGTTCTTC. The encoded protein is CASSIEGAELGYNEQFF.

This clonotype came up many times. This rearrangement joins TRBV6-2 or TRBV6-3 to TRBJ2-1; 10 bases match TRBD2. The CDR3 totals 13 residues. The V segment lost 7 bases and the J segment 9 bases; nucleotides outside the gene matches: 6. Germline values: CDR1 MNHEY, CDR2 SVGEGT. The CDR3 nucleotides are TGTGCCAGCACACCGGGACTAGCGCGTGAGCAGTTCTTC. It translates to CASTPGLAREQFF.

Many counts were recorded for this clonotype. The V and J genes are TRBV5-1 and TRBJ2-3; TRBD2 agrees at 12 bases. V dropped 0 bases and J dropped 2; count of bases not matched to a gene: 4. The CDR3 covers 17 residues. Germline CDR1 reads SGHRS; CDR2 reads YFSETQ. For the CDR3, the DNA is TGCGCCAGCAGCTTGGCCTGGACTAGCGGGGTCACAGATACGCAGTATTTT. Translating gives CASSLAWTSGVTDTQYF.

This clonotype was detected many times. The chain combines TRBV20-1 with TRBJ2-7; no firm D call. V was clipped by 1 base and J by 2 bases, with 9 bases between them. The germline CDR1 and CDR2 sequences are DFQATT and SNEGSKA (reference sequence). This CDR3 has 13 amino acids. CDR3 in amino acids: CSARGLETYEQYF. In nucleotides, the CDR3 is TGCAGTGCTAGAGGACTCGAGACCTACGAGCAGTACTTC.

This clonotype appeared many times. The chain joins TRBV5-1 to TRBJ2-7; 7 positions agree with TRBD1. The CDR3 loop spans 17 amino acids. Germline assignment: CDR1 SGHRS and CDR2 YFSETQ. V gave up 4 bases and J gave up 3 bases; unmatched junction bases: 16. CDR3 bases: TGCGCCAGCAGCGCCCGGGACAGCACCTATCAGATCTACGAGCAGTACTTC. Residues: CASSARDSTYQIYEQYF.

This clonotype was detected ten times or more. For the CDR3, the DNA is TGTGCCAGCAGTCCCCTAGCGGGAGCAGAGACCCAGTACTTC. Protein product: CASSPLAGAETQYF. The chain is built from TRBV27 and TRBJ2-5, with 10 positions matching TRBD2. The CDR3 has 14 amino acids. Germline CDR1 MNHEY, CDR2 SMNVEV (reference sequence). After removal of 5 bases from V and 4 bases from J, the junction contained 4 bases not matched to a gene.

This rearrangement joins TRBV29-1 to TRBJ2-7; 10 positions agree with TRBD1. V lost 6 bases to trimming and J lost 2 bases; unmatched junction nucleotides: 4. Germline CDR1 SQVTM, CDR2 ANQGSEA. The CDR3 runs 13 residues. CDR3 nucleotide sequence: TGCAGCGTGGGACAGGGGACAACCTACGAGCAGTACTTC. Encoded protein: CSVGQGTTYEQYF.

This clonotype appeared a few times. The chain carries TRBV3-1 and TRBJ1-4; D not certain. The CDR3 loop spans 14 amino acids. Germline V gives CDR1 LGHDT, CDR2 YNNKEL (reference sequence). The germline V and J ends were trimmed by 4 bases and 11 bases, with 17 bases remaining between them. This CDR3 reads CASSLGRAPGKLFF. For the CDR3, the DNA is TGTGCCAGCAGCCTTGGTCGGGCCCCTGGGAAACTGTTTTTT.

The rearrangement uses TRBV20-1 and TRBJ2-2; D is possibly TRBD1 (5 bases). CDR1 and CDR2 from the germline V gene are DFQATT and SNEGSKA (reference sequence). The germline V and J ends were trimmed by 3 bases and 2 bases, with 13 bases remaining between them. This CDR3 contains 15 residues. CDR3 sequence (DNA): TGCAGTGCTAGCCGCACAGGCTCTAACACCGGGGAGCTGTTTTTT. Its protein is CSASRTGSNTGELFF.

This clonotype was detected only a few times. V is TRBV7-2 and J is TRBJ2-1, with 9 positions matching TRBD2. The CDR3 runs to 17 residues. CDR1 is SGHTA, CDR2 FQGNSA, per germline. V gave up 2 bases and J gave up 10 bases; unmatched junction bases: 15. The CDR3, as DNA: TGTGCCAGCAGCTTAAACCCACGGGGAGCGGGAGGAACAGAGCAGTTCTTC. This encodes CASSLNPRGAGGTEQFF. The full variable domain, with the rest looked up from reference TRBV7-2 and TRBJ2-1, is GAGVSQSPSNKVTEKGKDVELRCDPISGHTALYWYRQSLGQGLEFLIYFQGNSAPDKSGLPSDRFSAERTGGSVSTLTIQRTQQEDSAVYLCASSLNPRGAGGTEQFFGPGTRLTVL.

This chain joins TRBV10-2 and TRBJ2-2; D not certain. Trimming pared 6 bases from V and 2 bases from J, leaving 13 bases between. Germline assignment: CDR1 WSHSY and CDR2 SAAADI. The CDR3 loop spans 15 amino acids. The DNA for the CDR3 is TGCGCCAGCAGGCTACCGGCGGTTAACACCGGGGAGCTGTTTTTT. Amino acids: CASRLPAVNTGELFF.

This clonotype was seen many times. CDR3 residues: CASRGAGSSSYNEQFF. CDR3 bases: TGTGCCAGCAGGGGGGCGGGGAGCAGCTCCTACAATGAGCAGTTCTTC. The chain joins TRBV7-6 to TRBJ2-1; either TRBD1 or TRBD2 may fit D (6 bases each). Between the trimmed V and J ends, which lost 6 bases and 0 bases, there was a span of 15 bases. The germline gives CDR1 SGHVS, CDR2 FNYEAQ. CDR3 length: 16 amino acids.

This chain uses TRBV9 with TRBJ2-7; TRBD1 might be the D (5 bases). The germline V gene encodes CDR1 SGDLS and CDR2 YYNGEE. This CDR3 is 14 amino acids long. Deletions cut 1 base from V and 5 bases from J, with 13 bases between. The chain's CDR3 is CASSVSRLGHEQYF. The CDR3 coding sequence is TGTGCCAGCAGCGTAAGCAGGTTGGGGCACGAGCAGTACTTC.

A few counts support this clonotype. The rearrangement links TRBV7-2 to TRBJ2-7; D is possibly TRBD1 (6 bases). The germline gives CDR1 SGHTA, CDR2 FQGNSA. V was trimmed by 1 base and J by 2 bases, leaving 12 bases between them. The CDR3 contains 15 residues. The CDR3 reads CASSLGQGMPYEQYF. The DNA for the CDR3 is TGTGCCAGCAGCTTAGGCCAGGGGATGCCCTACGAGCAGTACTTC.

The chain uses TRBV2 and TRBJ2-7; 14 bases map to TRBD2. The V and J ends lost 8 bases and 6 bases, in that order; junction bases with no gene match: 9. Per germline, CDR1 SNHLY and CDR2 FYNNEI. The CDR3 is 15 residues long. The CDR3 protein is CASFVSGTSGGEQYF. The CDR3 DNA follows: TGTGCCAGCTTCGTATCCGGGACTAGCGGGGGCGAGCAGTACTTC.

There are many counts of this clonotype. This chain joins TRBV30 and TRBJ2-5, with D hard to call. The CDR3 sequence is 13 residues long. Germline lookup yields CDR1 GTSNPN and CDR2 SVGIG (reference sequence). V was pared by 3 bases and J by 1 base, with 9 bases between. The CDR3 spells CAWSKGSQETQYF. The CDR3 region has the DNA TGTGCCTGGAGCAAAGGTTCCCAAGAGACCCAGTACTTC. Drawing the rest from reference TRBV30 and TRBJ2-5, the complete variable domain is SQTIHQWPATLVQPVGSPLSLECTVEGTSNPNLYWYRQAAGRGLQLLFYSVGIGQISSEVPQNLSASRPQDRQFILSSKKLLLSDSGFYLCAWSKGSQETQYFGPGTRLLVL.

This clonotype was picked up many times. This sequence joins TRBV7-3 and TRBJ2-7; TRBD2 might be the D (6 bases). The CDR3 length is 13 residues. Germline loops: CDR1 SGHTA, CDR2 FQGTGA. The V end was cut by 5 bases, the J end by 4 bases, with 12 bases between. CDR3 in DNA: TGTGCCAGCAGCACCCTCGGGGGTTACGAGCAGTACTTC. This sequence encodes CASSTLGGYEQYF.